These 4 T cell receptor beta chains were sequenced from one sample in a study of T cells in Graves' hyperthyroidism and ophthalmopathy (dated by TCRdb to the late 2010s). The library was obtained by multiplex PCR. The listed sequencing device is Illumina HiSeq 2000. The TCR beta CDR3 regions were amplified from the RNA transcripts. For the first round of RT-PCR on the TCR CDR3, the HTBI primer set was used together with the Qiagen OneStep RT-PCR kit. Using fastp trimming at Q25 and MiXCR clonotype assembly, TCRdb reanalyzed the public sequencing data and kept in-frame beta chains. For every CDR3 protein sequence, its rows merge into one entry that carries the most common genes and DNA. The sample contains just under 750,000 distinct CDR3 sequences, over 35% of them found a single time. The ten largest clones represent around 30% of the sample. The source material was blood. These receptors were taken from a woman aged 35 to 49 with Graves' hyperthyroidism.

Note on this clonotype: A much larger clone is a single base away; this may be a read error. V and J are TRBV7-2 and TRBJ1-5; 11 nucleotides align to TRBD1. Germline CDR1 is SGHTA and CDR2 is FQGNSA. J gave up 5 bases and V 5 bases, and 5 bases lay outside the gene matches. This CDR3 contains 15 residues. CDR3 DNA: TGTGCCAGCAGCGAGTGGACAGGGGGCGATCAGCCCCAGCATTTT. It specifies CASSEWTGGDQPQHF.

Regarding this clonotype: A much larger clonotype is one base distant, so this may be a read error. V and J are TRBV9 and TRBJ2-5; weak D call: TRBD1 (5 bases). CDR1 is SGDLS and CDR2 is YYNGEE in the germline V gene. The CDR3 is 12 amino acids. V was cut by 0 bases and J by 9 bases, with 9 bases left in between. The CDR3 loop reads CASSVEKGAQYF. CDR3 nucleotides: TGTGCCAGCAGCGTAGAAAAAGGGGCCCAGTACTTC.

This clonotype has just a few counts. The gene calls are TRBV12-3 or TRBV12-4 and TRBJ2-5; 14 nucleotides match TRBD2. The CDR3 length is 18 residues. With V trimmed by 5 bases and J by 8 bases, 16 bases remained unmatched. The CDR3 sequence is CASSGLLSGLAGVATQYF. CDR3 bases: TGTGCCAGCAGTGGACTACTCTCGGGACTAGCGGGGGTTGCTACCCAGTACTTC.

The sample holds a few counts of this clonotype. The J gene is TRBJ1-2, the V gene TRBV7-9, with D uncertain. This CDR3 is 15 amino acids long. V lost 5 bases to trimming and J lost 1 base, with 14 bases between them. Germline-derived CDR1 and CDR2 are SEHNR and FQNEAQ (reference sequence). CDR3: CASSPGGGNNYGYTF. CDR3 DNA sequence: TGTGCCAGCAGCCCCGGAGGAGGGAATAACTATGGCTACACCTTC.